One and the same sample provided the 27 T cell receptor beta chains below, sequenced in a study of CD8+CD57+ T cells in acquired aplastic anemia. For CDR3 and TCR beta VDJ profiling, genomic DNA was the template used. TCRdb re-derived calls from the reads in MiXCR, one entry per CDR3 protein. Altogether 200,000 to 250,000 distinct CDR3 sequences are present, 55% to 65% being singletons, with the ten largest covering roughly 50%. Selection for sequencing was limited to patients who had shown CD8+CD57+ cell expansion by flow cytometry. Sequenced input: sorted CD4+, CD8+, or CD8+CD57+ T cells (not recorded which) from PBMCs. Receptor source: a human donor with aplastic anemia.

This chain joins TRBV9 and TRBJ2-1, with a possible D match to TRBD2 (6 bases). The CDR3 covers 13 residues. The V and J ends lost 1 base and 6 bases respectively, with 8 bases between them. In germline, CDR1 is SGDLS, CDR2 YYNGEE. CDR3 coding DNA: TGTGCCAGCAGCGTATACGGGGGCAATGAGCAGTTCTTC. Amino acids: CASSVYGGNEQFF.

This clonotype was counted only a few times. The chain links TRBV29-1 to TRBJ2-7, with 7 nucleotides matching TRBD2. The CDR3 is made up of 13 amino acids. Germline-derived CDR1 and CDR2 are SQVTM and ANQGSEA. V trimming: 1 base; J trimming: 2 bases; junction bases outside the gene matches: 2. CDR3 residues: CSVEVGGTYEQYF. In DNA form, the CDR3 reads TGCAGCGTTGAAGTGGGGGGGACCTACGAGCAGTACTTC.

The chain has TRBV24-1 and TRBJ1-5, with 9 bases identical to TRBD1. The CDR3 runs to 16 residues. Germline V lookup: CDR1 KGHDR, CDR2 SFDVKD. The junction had 8 bases not matched to a gene; V was cut back by 6 bases and J by 3 bases. CDR3 bases: TGTGCCACCAGTACCTTAGGGACAGGGACCAATCAGCCCCAGCATTTT. Amino acids: CATSTLGTGTNQPQHF.

The chain carries TRBV2 and TRBJ2-1; tentative D call: TRBD2 (6 bases). The CDR3 contains 15 residues. The germline V gene encodes CDR1 SNHLY and CDR2 FYNNEI. Trimming cost V 7 bases and J 7 bases, with 20 bases left between them. This CDR3 is CASTLVGGGVNEQFF. The CDR3 nucleotides read TGTGCCAGCACCCTAGTGGGGGGAGGTGTGAATGAGCAGTTCTTC.

The chain recombines TRBV7-3 with TRBJ2-1; D not certain. From germline, CDR1 is SGHTA and CDR2 FQGTGA. This CDR3 comprises 12 residues. With 4 bases removed from V and 9 bases from J, the gap between germline ends came to 10 bases. CDR3 sequence (DNA): TGTGCCAGCAGCTCAGAGGATAGTGAGCAGTTCTTC. It specifies CASSSEDSEQFF.

This clonotype was counted only a few times. The rearrangement joins TRBV24-1 to TRBJ1-1; 8 bases map to TRBD1. With V trimmed by 4 bases and J by 3 bases, 12 bases remained unmatched. Per germline, CDR1 KGHDR and CDR2 SFDVKD. The CDR3 covers 17 residues. In DNA, the CDR3 is TGTGCCACCAGTGACTCGACAGGGGTGGTCGGTGACACTGAAGCTTTCTTT. Translating it yields CATSDSTGVVGDTEAFF.

V gene TRBV2 combines with J gene TRBJ1-2; 8 nucleotides line up with TRBD1. This CDR3 spans 13 amino acids. The germline gives CDR1 SNHLY, CDR2 FYNNEI. V gave up 6 bases and J gave up 1 base; unmatched junction bases: 1. DNA of the CDR3: TGTGCCAGCAGAGGACAGGGTAACTATGGCTACACCTTC. It encodes CASRGQGNYGYTF.

This clonotype was detected only once. The chain combines TRBV6-5 with TRBJ2-3; TRBD2 matches at 11 bases. The CDR3 sequence is 15 residues long. Germline CDR1 MNHEY, CDR2 SVGAGI. Losses at the gene ends were 6 bases for V and 8 bases for J; bases not matched to a gene: 10. CDR3 in DNA: TGTGCCAGCAGGCCACAACTAGCGGGAGTCAGTACGCAGTATTTT. Its protein product is CASRPQLAGVSTQYF.

The genes are TRBV7-9 and TRBJ1-5; 7 nucleotides agree with TRBD1. This CDR3 region has 19 residues. The V gene end was trimmed by 0 bases and the J gene end by 0 bases; junction bases not matched to a gene: 11. Germline lookup yields CDR1 SEHNR and CDR2 FQNEAQ (reference sequence). CDR3 protein: CASSLAPSDRAYSNQPQHF. Here the CDR3 DNA reads TGTGCCAGCAGCTTAGCCCCTTCCGACAGGGCTTATAGCAATCAGCCCCAGCATTTT.

V and J are TRBV10-3 and TRBJ2-3, with a weak D call TRBD2 (7 bases). Germline V gives CDR1 ENHRY, CDR2 SYGVKD. This CDR3 contains 18 residues. The germline V and J ends were trimmed by 5 bases and 3 bases, with 24 bases remaining between them. CDR3 amino acids: CAISPSILKGGLTDTQYF. CDR3 nucleotide sequence: TGTGCCATCAGTCCCTCCATTCTGAAGGGGGGGCTAACAGATACGCAGTATTTT.

J is TRBJ2-1 and V is TRBV29-1; 8 nucleotides line up with TRBD2. The CDR3 spans 12 residues. Germline CDR1 is SQVTM and CDR2 is ANQGSEA. The trim removed 2 bases at V and 8 bases at J, leaving 2 bases unmatched. This chain's CDR3 is CSVELAGDEQFF. The DNA for the CDR3 is TGCAGCGTTGAACTAGCGGGCGATGAGCAGTTCTTC.

This chain connects TRBV7-2 to TRBJ1-4; 9 positions agree with TRBD1. The V and J ends lost 4 bases and 8 bases, in that order; junction bases with no gene match: 5. This CDR3 is built from 14 residues. In germline, CDR1 is SGHTA, CDR2 FQGNSA. The CDR3: CASSSRQGGEKLFF. The CDR3 DNA follows: TGTGCCAGCAGCTCCCGACAGGGGGGCGAAAAACTGTTTTTT.

The CDR3 nucleotides are TGTGCCACCAGTGATTGGGGGGGGAGTGAGCAGTTCTTC. This sequence encodes CATSDWGGSEQFF. The chain is built from TRBV24-1 and TRBJ2-1; the match to TRBD2 covers 7 bases. The CDR3 is 13 residues long. Trimming removed 2 bases from V and 9 bases from J; junction bases left unmatched: 3. Germline-derived CDR1 and CDR2 are KGHDR and SFDVKD.

This sequence joins TRBV19 and TRBJ2-2; tentatively, D is TRBD2 (6 bases). CDR1 and CDR2 (germline): LNHDA, SQIVND (reference sequence). V was clipped by 4 bases and J by 6 bases, with 18 bases between them. The CDR3 covers 16 residues. The CDR3 loop is CASSTIRLVFAGELFF. In nucleotides, the CDR3 is TGTGCCAGTAGTACGATCCGACTAGTATTCGCCGGGGAGCTGTTTTTT.

The chain recombines TRBV7-2 with TRBJ2-7; unclear D gene. Germline V gene lookup returns CDR1 SGHTA and CDR2 FQGNSA. The ends were cut back, 0 bases at V and 4 bases at J, with 10 bases in the middle. This CDR3 has 14 amino acids. The chain's CDR3 is CASSLAVDGYEQYF. The CDR3 DNA sequence: TGTGCCAGCAGCTTAGCTGTTGACGGGTACGAGCAGTACTTC.

The rearrangement joins TRBV7-3 to TRBJ2-2, with D possibly being TRBD2 (5 bases). V shed 4 bases and J shed 4 bases, with 7 bases lying between them. CDR1 and CDR2 from the germline V gene are SGHTA and FQGTGA. The CDR3 extends over 13 amino acids. The CDR3 coding sequence is TGTGCCAGCAGCTCCGGGATCACCGGGGAGCTGTTTTTT. It translates to CASSSGITGELFF. Looking up the rest from reference TRBV7-3 and TRBJ2-2 gives the full variable domain: GAGVSQTPSNKVTEKGKYVELRCDPISGHTALYWYRQSLGQGPEFLIYFQGTGAADDSGLPNDRFFAVRPEGSVSTLKIQRTERGDSAVYLCASSSGITGELFFGEGSRLTVL.

This clonotype has more than one count but fewer than ten. The chain has TRBV10-3 and TRBJ2-1; 10 bases agree with TRBD2. The CDR3 length is 14 residues. Germline-derived CDR1 and CDR2 are ENHRY and SYGVKD. V lost 5 bases to trimming and J lost 2 bases; unmatched junction nucleotides: 0. CDR3 in DNA: TGTGCCATCAGTCTAGCGGGGGCCTACAATGAGCAGTTCTTC. Protein: CAISLAGAYNEQFF.

The V call is TRBV20-1, the J call TRBJ1-5, with a weak D call TRBD1 (6 bases). The CDR3 has 13 residues. V lost 1 base and J 7 bases, leaving 11 bases between the germline ends. Germline V lookup: CDR1 DFQATT, CDR2 SNEGSKA (reference sequence). Here the CDR3 reads CSARGGGPQPQHF. The CDR3 DNA sequence: TGCAGTGCTAGAGGGGGGGGGCCCCAGCCCCAGCATTTT.

This chain connects TRBV19 to TRBJ2-5; TRBD2 is a possible D gene (6 bases). The CDR3 spans 13 residues. Germline V CDR1 and CDR2: LNHDA, SQIVND (reference sequence). The ends were cut back, 4 bases at V and 4 bases at J, with 10 bases in the middle. The chain's CDR3 is CASSNRETETQYF. CDR3 sequence (DNA): TGTGCCAGTAGTAATCGGGAGACAGAGACCCAGTACTTC.

This chain uses TRBV29-1 with TRBJ2-5; D possibly matches TRBD1 or TRBD2 (5 bases each). This CDR3 spans 13 amino acids. CDR1 is SQVTM, CDR2 ANQGSEA, per germline. The CDR3 loop is CSWQGNGEETQYF. CDR3 nucleotide sequence: TGCAGTTGGCAGGGAAACGGGGAAGAGACCCAGTACTTC.

This clonotype was detected only once. The chain uses TRBV2 and TRBJ2-7, with D perhaps TRBD1 or TRBD2 (5 bases each). The CDR3 spans 14 residues. Germline CDR1 is SNHLY and CDR2 is FYNNEI. V lost 10 bases to trimming and J lost 0 bases, with 16 bases between them. The CDR3 region has the DNA TGTGCCACCCACCGGGACCCCAACTCCTACGAGCAGTACTTC. It is translated as CATHRDPNSYEQYF.

The V and J genes are TRBV20-1 and TRBJ2-7, with TRBD2 identical over 9 bases. Trimming took 3 bases from V and 1 from J; bases not matched to a gene: 4. There are 14 residues in the CDR3. Germline CDR1 DFQATT, CDR2 SNEGSKA (reference sequence). CDR3 bases: TGCAGTGCTAGTGATAGCGGGAGTTCCTACGAGCAGTACTTC. It encodes CSASDSGSSYEQYF.

V usage is TRBV15 and J usage is TRBJ2-4; perhaps TRBD1 as D (6 bases). Trimming pared 3 bases from V and 9 bases from J, leaving 9 bases between. The CDR3 is 12 residues long. CDR1 is LNHNV and CDR2 is YYDKDF in the germline V gene (reference sequence). The CDR3 reads CATSRGASIQYF. CDR3 in DNA: TGTGCCACCAGCAGGGGGGCTAGCATTCAGTACTTC.

This CDR3 reads CASSLGQGAHTEAFF. CDR3 nucleotides: TGTGCCAGCAGCTTAGGCCAGGGGGCGCACACTGAAGCTTTCTTT. The chain combines TRBV7-9 with TRBJ1-1; 8 bases line up with TRBD1. Trimming at V came to 1 base and at J to 3 bases, leaving 4 bases not matched to a gene. This CDR3 has 15 residues. In germline, CDR1 is SEHNR, CDR2 FQNEAQ (reference sequence).

The rearrangement links TRBV19 to TRBJ1-1, with a weak D call TRBD1 (6 bases). V was cut by 0 bases and J by 0 bases, with 8 bases left in between. The CDR3 is 15 residues long. CDR1 is LNHDA, CDR2 SQIVND, per germline (reference sequence). The CDR3 loop is CASSIDRGMNTEAFF. The CDR3 bases are TGTGCCAGTAGTATAGACAGGGGAATGAACACTGAAGCTTTCTTT. Full variable domain (outside the CDR3, taken from reference TRBV19 and TRBJ1-1): DGGITQSPKYLFRKEGQNVTLSCEQNLNHDAMYWYRQDPGQGLRLIYYSQIVNDFQKGDIAEGYSVSREKKESFPLTVTSAQKNPTAFYLCASSIDRGMNTEAFFGQGTRLTVV.

The genes are TRBV20-1 and TRBJ1-1; no definite D call. CDR1 is DFQATT and CDR2 is SNEGSKA in the germline V gene (reference sequence). Trimming shortened V by 3 bases and J by 8 bases, and 10 bases separated the two germline ends. This CDR3 comprises 11 residues. The CDR3 region is CSARYGPEAFF. CDR3 in DNA: TGCAGTGCTAGGTATGGGCCCGAAGCTTTCTTT.

The chain joins TRBV7-9 to TRBJ2-1; D is possibly TRBD1 (7 bases). The germline V gene encodes CDR1 SEHNR and CDR2 FQNEAQ (reference sequence). The CDR3 contains 15 residues. V was cut by 2 bases and J by 4 bases, with 12 bases left in between. The CDR3 sequence is CASSLKAGGYNEQFF. In DNA form, the CDR3 reads TGTGCCAGCAGCTTAAAGGCAGGGGGGTACAATGAGCAGTTCTTC.